The entry that follows covers one T cell receptor beta chain sequence. Germline CDR1 reads SGHTA; CDR2 reads FQGNSA. Trimming removed 5 bases at V and 7 bases at J, with 15 bases between. CDR3 length: 14 residues. This sample was taken from a study of T cell responses to AZD1222 COVID-19 vaccine. Produced via immunoSEQ multiplex PCR; TCRdb's table is partial and in-frame only. The sample lists about 130,000 clones; 80% to 90% were seen once. This material consisted of peripheral blood, taken on day 0 of AZD1222 vaccination. The chain is built from TRBV7-2 and TRBJ1-5, with TRBD1 as a possible D gene (5 bases). The receptor comes from an adult in good health. The CDR3 bases are TGTGCCAGCAGCCCTCAGGGTGGGGGACAGCCCCAGCATTTT. Translating gives CASSPQGGGQPQHF.